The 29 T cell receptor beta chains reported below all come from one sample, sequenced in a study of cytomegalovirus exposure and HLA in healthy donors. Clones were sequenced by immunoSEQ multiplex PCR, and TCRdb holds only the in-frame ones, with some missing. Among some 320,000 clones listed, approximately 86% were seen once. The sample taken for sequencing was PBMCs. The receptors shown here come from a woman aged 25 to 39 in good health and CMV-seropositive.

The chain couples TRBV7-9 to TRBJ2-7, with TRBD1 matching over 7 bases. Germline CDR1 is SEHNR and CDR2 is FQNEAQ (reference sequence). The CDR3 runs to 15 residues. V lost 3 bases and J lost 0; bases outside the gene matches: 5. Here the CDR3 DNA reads TGTGCCAGCAGCTTCGACAGGGCGCACTCCTACGAGCAGTACTTC. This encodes CASSFDRAHSYEQYF.

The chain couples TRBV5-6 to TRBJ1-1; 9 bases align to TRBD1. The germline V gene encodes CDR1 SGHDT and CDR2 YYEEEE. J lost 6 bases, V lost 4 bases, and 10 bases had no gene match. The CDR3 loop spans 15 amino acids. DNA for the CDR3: TGTGCCAGCAGCCCGGGACAGGGAGGTTTATCTGAAGCTTTCTTT. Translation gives CASSPGQGGLSEAFF.

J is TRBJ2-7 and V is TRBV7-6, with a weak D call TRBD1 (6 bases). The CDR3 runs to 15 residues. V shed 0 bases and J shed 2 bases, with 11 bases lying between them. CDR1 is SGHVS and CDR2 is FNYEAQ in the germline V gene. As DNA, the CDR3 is TGTGCCAGCAGCTTAGCGACGGGACAAGCCTACGAGCAGTACTTC. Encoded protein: CASSLATGQAYEQYF.

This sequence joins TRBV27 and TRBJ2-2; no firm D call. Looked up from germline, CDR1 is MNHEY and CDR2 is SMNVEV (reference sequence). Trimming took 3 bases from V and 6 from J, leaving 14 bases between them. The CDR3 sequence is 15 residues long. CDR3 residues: CASSFSPSASGELFF. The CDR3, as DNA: TGTGCCAGCAGTTTTTCCCCTTCTGCATCCGGGGAGCTGTTTTTT.

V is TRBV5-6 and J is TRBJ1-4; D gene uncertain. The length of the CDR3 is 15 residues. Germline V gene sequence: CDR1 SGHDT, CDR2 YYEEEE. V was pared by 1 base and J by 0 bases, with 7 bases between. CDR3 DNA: TGTGCCAGCAGCTTGTCCAGCGCAACTAATGAAAAACTGTTTTTT. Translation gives CASSLSSATNEKLFF.

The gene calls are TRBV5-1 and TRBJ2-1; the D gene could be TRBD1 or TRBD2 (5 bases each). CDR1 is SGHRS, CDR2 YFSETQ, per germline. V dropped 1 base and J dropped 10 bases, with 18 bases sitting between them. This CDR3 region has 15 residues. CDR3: CASSLFGADLVEQFF. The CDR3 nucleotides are TGCGCCAGCAGCTTGTTCGGGGCTGATTTGGTGGAGCAGTTCTTC.

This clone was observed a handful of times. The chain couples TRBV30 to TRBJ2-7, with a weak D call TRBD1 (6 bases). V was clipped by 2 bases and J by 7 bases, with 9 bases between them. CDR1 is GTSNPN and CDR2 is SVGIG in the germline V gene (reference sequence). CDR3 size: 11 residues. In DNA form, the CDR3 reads TGTGCCTGGAGTTCTAGGGGGGAGCAGTACTTC. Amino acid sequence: CAWSSRGEQYF.

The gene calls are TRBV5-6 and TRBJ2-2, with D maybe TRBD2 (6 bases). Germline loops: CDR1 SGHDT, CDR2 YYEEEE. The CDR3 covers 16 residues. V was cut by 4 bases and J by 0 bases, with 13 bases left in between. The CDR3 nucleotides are TGTGCCAGCAGCCAAGCGGGCCAGTCGAACACCGGGGAGCTGTTTTTT. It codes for CASSQAGQSNTGELFF.

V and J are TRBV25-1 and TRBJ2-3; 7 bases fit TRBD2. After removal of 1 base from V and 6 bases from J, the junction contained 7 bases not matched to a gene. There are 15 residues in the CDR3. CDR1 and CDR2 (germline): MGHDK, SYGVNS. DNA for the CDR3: TGTGCCAGCAGTGAATTTAAGGCGGGAGTGGATACGCAGTATTTT. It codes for CASSEFKAGVDTQYF. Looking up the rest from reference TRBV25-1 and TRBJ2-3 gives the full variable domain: EADIYQTPRYLVIGTGKKITLECSQTMGHDKMYWYQQDPGMELHLIHYSYGVNSTEKGDLSSESTVSRIRTEHFPLTLESARPSHTSQYLCASSEFKAGVDTQYFGPGTRLTVL.

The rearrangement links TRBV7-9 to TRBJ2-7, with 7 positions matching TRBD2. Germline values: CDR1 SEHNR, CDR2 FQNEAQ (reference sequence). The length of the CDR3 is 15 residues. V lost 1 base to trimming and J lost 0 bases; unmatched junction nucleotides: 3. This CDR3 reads CASSLGGTNSYEQYF. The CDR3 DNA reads TGTGCCAGCAGCTTAGGTGGGACTAACTCCTACGAGCAGTACTTC. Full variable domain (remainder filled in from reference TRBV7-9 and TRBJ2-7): DTGVSQNPRHKITKRGQNVTFRCDPISEHNRLYWYRQTLGQGPEFLTYFQNEAQLEKSRLLSDRFSAERPKGSFSTLEIQRTEQGDSAMYLCASSLGGTNSYEQYFGPGTRLTVT.

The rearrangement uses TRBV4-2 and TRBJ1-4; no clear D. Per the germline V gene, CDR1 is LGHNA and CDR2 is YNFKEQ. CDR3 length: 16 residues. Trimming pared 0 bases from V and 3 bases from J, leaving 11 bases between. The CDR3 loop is CASSQEARVSNEKLFF. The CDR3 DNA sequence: TGTGCCAGCAGCCAAGAGGCAAGGGTATCTAATGAAAAACTGTTTTTT.

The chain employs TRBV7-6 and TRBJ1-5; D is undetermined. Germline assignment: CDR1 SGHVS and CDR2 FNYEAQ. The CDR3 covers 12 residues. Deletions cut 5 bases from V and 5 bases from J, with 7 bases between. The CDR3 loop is CASSPLDQPQHF. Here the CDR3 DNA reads TGTGCCAGCAGCCCCCTAGATCAGCCCCAGCATTTT.

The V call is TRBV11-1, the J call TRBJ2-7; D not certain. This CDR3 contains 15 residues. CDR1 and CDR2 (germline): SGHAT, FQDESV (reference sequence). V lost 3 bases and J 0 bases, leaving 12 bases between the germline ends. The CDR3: CASSLGAVSSYEQYF. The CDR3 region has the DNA TGTGCCAGCAGCTTGGGCGCAGTCAGCTCCTACGAGCAGTACTTC. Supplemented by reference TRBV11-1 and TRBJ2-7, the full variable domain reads EAEVAQSPRYKITEKSQAVAFWCDPISGHATLYWYRQILGQGPELLVQFQDESVVDDSQLPKDRFSAERLKGVDSTLKIQPAELGDSAMYLCASSLGAVSSYEQYFGPGTRLTVT.

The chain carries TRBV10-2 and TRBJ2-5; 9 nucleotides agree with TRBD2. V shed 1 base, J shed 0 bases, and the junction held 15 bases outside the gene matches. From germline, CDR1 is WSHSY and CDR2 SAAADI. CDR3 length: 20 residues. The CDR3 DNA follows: TGCGCCAGCAGTGAGTGGGGGGGCGGTGGGTCTAGCGGGAACCAAGAGACCCAGTACTTC. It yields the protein CASSEWGGGGSSGNQETQYF.

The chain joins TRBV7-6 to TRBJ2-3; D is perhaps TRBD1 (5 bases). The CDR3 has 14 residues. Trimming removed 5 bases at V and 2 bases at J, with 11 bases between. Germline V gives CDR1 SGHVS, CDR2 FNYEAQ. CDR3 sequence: CASSLNRNTDTQYF. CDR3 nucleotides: TGTGCCAGCAGCCTCAACAGGAACACAGATACGCAGTATTTT.

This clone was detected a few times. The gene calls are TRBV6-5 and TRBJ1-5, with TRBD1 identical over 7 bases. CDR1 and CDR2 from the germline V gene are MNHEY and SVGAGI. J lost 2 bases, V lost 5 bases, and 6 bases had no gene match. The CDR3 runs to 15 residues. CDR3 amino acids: CASSVDRVGNQPQHF. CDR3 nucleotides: TGTGCCAGCAGTGTCGACAGGGTCGGCAATCAGCCCCAGCATTTT.

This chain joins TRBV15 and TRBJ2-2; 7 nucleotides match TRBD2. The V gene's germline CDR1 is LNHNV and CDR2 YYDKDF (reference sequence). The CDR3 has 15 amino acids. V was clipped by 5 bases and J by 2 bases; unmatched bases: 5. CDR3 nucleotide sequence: TGTGCCACCAGCTCGGGGGGATTTAACACCGGGGAGCTGTTTTTT. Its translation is CATSSGGFNTGELFF. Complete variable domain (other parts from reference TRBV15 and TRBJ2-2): DAMVIQNPRYQVTQFGKPVTLSCSQTLNHNVMYWYQQKSSQAPKLLFHYYDKDFNNEADTPDNFQSRRPNTSFCFLDIRSPGLGDTAMYLCATSSGGFNTGELFFGEGSRLTVL.

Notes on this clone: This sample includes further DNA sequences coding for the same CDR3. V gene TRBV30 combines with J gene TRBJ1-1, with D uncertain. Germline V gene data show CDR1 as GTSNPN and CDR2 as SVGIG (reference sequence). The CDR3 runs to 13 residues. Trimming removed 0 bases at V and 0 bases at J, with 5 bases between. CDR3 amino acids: CAWSVLLNTEAFF. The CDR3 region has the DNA TGTGCCTGGAGTGTTTTATTGAACACTGAAGCTTTCTTT.

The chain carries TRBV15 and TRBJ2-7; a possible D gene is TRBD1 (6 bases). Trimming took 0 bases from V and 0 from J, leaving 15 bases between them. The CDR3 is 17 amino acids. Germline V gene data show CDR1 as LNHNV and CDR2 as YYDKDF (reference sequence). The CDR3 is CATSRDGVGQSSYEQYF. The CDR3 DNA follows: TGTGCCACCAGCAGAGATGGTGTGGGACAAAGCTCCTACGAGCAGTACTTC. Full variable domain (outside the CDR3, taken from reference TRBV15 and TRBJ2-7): DAMVIQNPRYQVTQFGKPVTLSCSQTLNHNVMYWYQQKSSQAPKLLFHYYDKDFNNEADTPDNFQSRRPNTSFCFLDIRSPGLGDTAMYLCATSRDGVGQSSYEQYFGPGTRLTVT.

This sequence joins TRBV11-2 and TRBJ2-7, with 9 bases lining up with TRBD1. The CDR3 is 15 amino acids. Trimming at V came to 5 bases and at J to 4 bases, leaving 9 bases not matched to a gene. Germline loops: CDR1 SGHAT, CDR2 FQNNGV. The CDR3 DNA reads TGTGCCAGCAGCCTCGGGACAGGGAAGGAATACGAGCAGTACTTC. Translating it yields CASSLGTGKEYEQYF.

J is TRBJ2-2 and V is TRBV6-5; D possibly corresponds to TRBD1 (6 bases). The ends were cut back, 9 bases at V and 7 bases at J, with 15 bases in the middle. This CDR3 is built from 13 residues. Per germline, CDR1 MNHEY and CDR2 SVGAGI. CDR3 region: CASRDIAFGELFF. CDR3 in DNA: TGTGCCAGTAGGGACATCGCCTTCGGGGAGCTGTTTTTT.

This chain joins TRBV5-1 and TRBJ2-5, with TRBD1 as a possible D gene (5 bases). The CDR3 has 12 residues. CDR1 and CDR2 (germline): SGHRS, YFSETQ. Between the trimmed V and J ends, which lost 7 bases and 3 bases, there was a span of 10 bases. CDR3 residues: CASSRVEETQYF. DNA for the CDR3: TGCGCCAGCTCCAGGGTAGAAGAGACCCAGTACTTC.

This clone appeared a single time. CDR3 amino acids: CASSGSTGGTRGQPQHF. CDR3 DNA sequence: TGTGCCAGCAGTGGGAGTACAGGGGGCACTCGGGGACAGCCCCAGCATTTT. This chain uses TRBV6-1 with TRBJ1-5; 9 nucleotides match TRBD1. The junction had 14 bases not matched to a gene; V was cut back by 4 bases and J by 7 bases. CDR3 length equals 17 residues. Germline values: CDR1 MNHNS, CDR2 SASEGT.

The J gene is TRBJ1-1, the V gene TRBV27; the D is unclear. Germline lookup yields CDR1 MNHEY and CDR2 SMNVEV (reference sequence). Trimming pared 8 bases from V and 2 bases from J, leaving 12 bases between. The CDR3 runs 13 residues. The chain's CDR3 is CASASTTNTEAFF. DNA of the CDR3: TGTGCCAGCGCATCAACCACCAACACTGAAGCTTTCTTT.

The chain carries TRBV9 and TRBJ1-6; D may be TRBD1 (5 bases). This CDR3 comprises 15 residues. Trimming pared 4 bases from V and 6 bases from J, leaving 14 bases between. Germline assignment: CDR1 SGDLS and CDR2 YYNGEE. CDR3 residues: CASSISGYPNSPLHF. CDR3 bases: TGTGCCAGCAGCATATCAGGGTATCCTAATTCACCCCTCCACTTT. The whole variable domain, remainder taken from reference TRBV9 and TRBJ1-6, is DSGVTQTPKHLITATGQRVTLRCSPRSGDLSVYWYQQSLDQGLQFLIQYYNGEERAKGNILERFSAQQFPDLHSELNLSSLELGDSALYFCASSISGYPNSPLHFGNGTRLTVT.

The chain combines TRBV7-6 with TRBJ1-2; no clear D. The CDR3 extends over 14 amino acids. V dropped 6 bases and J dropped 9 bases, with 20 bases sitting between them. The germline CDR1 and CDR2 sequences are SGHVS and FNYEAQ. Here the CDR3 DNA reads TGTGCCAGCAGTCCCGGCCTCGGGAGCCGTAGCTACACCTTC. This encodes CASSPGLGSRSYTF.

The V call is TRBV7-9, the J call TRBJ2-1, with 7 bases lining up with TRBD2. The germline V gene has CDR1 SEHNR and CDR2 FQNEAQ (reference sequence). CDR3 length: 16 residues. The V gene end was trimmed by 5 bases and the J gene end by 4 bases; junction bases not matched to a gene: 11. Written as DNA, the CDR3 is TGTGCCAGCAGCCCGCCCGCGGTAGCGGGTTACAATGAGCAGTTCTTC. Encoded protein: CASSPPAVAGYNEQFF.

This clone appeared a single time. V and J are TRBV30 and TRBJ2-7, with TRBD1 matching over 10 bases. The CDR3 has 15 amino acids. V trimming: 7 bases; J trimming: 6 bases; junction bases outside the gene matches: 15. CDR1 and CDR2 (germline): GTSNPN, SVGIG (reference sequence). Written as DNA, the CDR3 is TGTGCCTCCACCCTTCCCGGGACAGGGGTAGGCGAGCAGTACTTC. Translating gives CASTLPGTGVGEQYF.

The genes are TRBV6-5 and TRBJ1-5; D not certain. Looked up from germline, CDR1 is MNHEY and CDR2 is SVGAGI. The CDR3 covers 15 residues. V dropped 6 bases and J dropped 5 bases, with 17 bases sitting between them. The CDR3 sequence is CASRMDPAGHQPQHF. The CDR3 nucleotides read TGTGCCAGCAGAATGGACCCGGCGGGCCATCAGCCCCAGCATTTT.